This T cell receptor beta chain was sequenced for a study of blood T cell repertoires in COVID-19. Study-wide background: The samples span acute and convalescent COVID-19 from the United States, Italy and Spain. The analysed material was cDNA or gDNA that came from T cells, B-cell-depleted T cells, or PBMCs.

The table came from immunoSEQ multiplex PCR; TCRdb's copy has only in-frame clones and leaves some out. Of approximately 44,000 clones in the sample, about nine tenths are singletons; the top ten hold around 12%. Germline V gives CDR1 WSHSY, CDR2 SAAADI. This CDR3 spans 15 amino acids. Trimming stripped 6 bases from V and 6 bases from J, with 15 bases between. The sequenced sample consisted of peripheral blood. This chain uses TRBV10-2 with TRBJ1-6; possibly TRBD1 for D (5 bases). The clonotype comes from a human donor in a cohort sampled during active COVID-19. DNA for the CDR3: TGCGCCAGCAGGTCCGGCGCAGGGATTAATTCACCCCTCCACTTT. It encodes CASRSGAGINSPLHF.